This TCR beta chain was captured in a study of TIL therapy for anti-PD-1-resistant metastatic lung cancer. This was the immunoSEQ v3 assay. Some clones are missing from TCRdb's copy, which holds only in-frame ones; the method was immunoSEQ multiplex PCR. The data show over 10,000 clones, approximately 72% seen once. The time point was: pre-treatment sample, taken before nivolumab and TIL therapy. Pleural nodules or supraclavicular lymph nodes made up most of the excised metastases sampled. This clone has more than one count but fewer than ten. The CDR3 totals 12 residues. Germline V gene data show CDR1 as SGHTA and CDR2 as FQGNSA. Deletions cut 5 bases from V and 7 bases from J, with 11 bases between.

Sequencing was performed on tumor tissue, taken at baseline. The chain uses TRBV7-2 and TRBJ1-1; D not certain. This receptor was taken from a woman aged 25-80 years with non-small cell lung cancer. DNA for the CDR3: TGTGCCAGCAGCAACAGTGTTTTTGAAGCTTTCTTT. Protein sequence: CASSNSVFEAFF.